These 30 T cell receptor beta chains came from one sample sequenced in a study of PD-1 blockade in classical Hodgkin lymphoma. Each and every patient relapsed after autologous stem cell transplantation, and patients got differing brentuximab vedotin exposure. Clones were read by immunoSEQ multiplex PCR, and TCRdb kept only the in-frame ones, dropping some. The sample shows approximately 100,000 clones, around nine tenths of them seen only once. Sequenced material: peripheral blood mononuclear cells (PBMCs), taken before the second cycle of nivolumab. These receptors all stem from a human donor with classical Hodgkin lymphoma.

The V gene is TRBV18, the J gene TRBJ2-7, with 9 bases identical to TRBD1. The CDR3 sequence is 14 residues long. The V segment lost 5 bases and the J segment 4 bases; nucleotides outside the gene matches: 6. CDR1 is KGHSH, CDR2 LQKENI, per germline. Written as DNA, the CDR3 is TGTGCCAGCTCATCGACAGGGGGTACGTACGAGCAGTACTTC. It specifies CASSSTGGTYEQYF.

The V gene is TRBV5-1, the J gene TRBJ2-1, with a weak D call TRBD1 (6 bases). V dropped 2 bases and J dropped 7 bases, with 19 bases sitting between them. In germline, CDR1 is SGHRS, CDR2 YFSETQ. The length of the CDR3 is 16 residues. CDR3 in amino acids: CASSFTGTLGGNEQFF. The CDR3 DNA is TGCGCCAGCAGCTTTACCGGGACACTCGGTGGGAATGAGCAGTTCTTC.

The gene calls are TRBV10-3 and TRBJ1-2, with 8 nucleotides matching TRBD1. This CDR3 spans 13 amino acids. The trim removed 7 bases at V and 7 bases at J, leaving 8 bases unmatched. The germline V gene encodes CDR1 ENHRY and CDR2 SYGVKD. The CDR3 protein is CAIKDRESSGYTF. The CDR3 region has the DNA TGTGCCATCAAGGACAGGGAGAGCTCTGGCTACACCTTC.

The CDR3 spells CASSPFRSGGTDTQYF. CDR3 coding DNA: TGTGCCAGCTCACCCTTTAGGAGCGGGGGCACAGATACGCAGTATTTT. The rearrangement uses TRBV18 and TRBJ2-3; 7 bases fit TRBD2. The V and J ends lost 3 bases and 1 base, in that order; junction bases with no gene match: 7. The V gene's germline CDR1 is KGHSH and CDR2 LQKENI. This CDR3 region has 16 residues.

The rearrangement joins TRBV5-5 to TRBJ2-7; D perhaps matches TRBD1 (6 bases). The germline CDR1 and CDR2 sequences are SGHKS and YYEKEE (reference sequence). Trimming removed 4 bases at V and 0 bases at J, with 14 bases between. The CDR3 is 15 amino acids. For the CDR3, the DNA is TGTGCCAGCAGCCTGGGCGTAGGGGGCTCCTACGAGCAGTACTTC. The encoded protein is CASSLGVGGSYEQYF.

The chain carries TRBV5-1 and TRBJ2-7; weak D call: TRBD1 (6 bases). The V gene lost 0 bases and the J gene lost 3 bases, with 10 bases spanning the gap. CDR1 is SGHRS, CDR2 YFSETQ, per germline. The CDR3 runs 14 residues. CDR3 amino acids: CASSLAGDLYEQYF. The CDR3 nucleotides read TGCGCCAGCAGCTTGGCAGGGGACCTCTACGAGCAGTACTTC.

This chain connects TRBV20-1 to TRBJ2-7; unclear D gene. Trimming took 5 bases from V and 3 from J, leaving 8 bases between them. The CDR3 loop spans 11 amino acids. CDR1 and CDR2 (germline): DFQATT, SNEGSKA (reference sequence). The CDR3 DNA reads TGCAGTGCTTTCAAGAGCTACGAGCAGTACTTC. The encoded protein is CSAFKSYEQYF.

This chain uses TRBV4-2 with TRBJ2-5, with 7 bases fitting TRBD1. The ends lost 3 bases at V and 2 bases at J; junction bases unmatched: 9. This CDR3 has 16 residues. The germline gives CDR1 LGHNA, CDR2 YNFKEQ. CDR3 sequence: CASSQHGTEKQETQYF. The CDR3 DNA reads as TGTGCCAGCAGCCAGCACGGGACAGAAAAGCAAGAGACCCAGTACTTC.

The rearrangement uses TRBV27 and TRBJ1-1; D is possibly TRBD1 (6 bases). Germline loops: CDR1 MNHEY, CDR2 SMNVEV (reference sequence). Trimming took off 6 bases at V and 10 bases at J, with 15 bases between the two ends. This CDR3 has 12 amino acids. CDR3 bases: TGTGCCAGCAGCAGGACAGCGGGTGGAGCTTTCTTT. It codes for CASSRTAGGAFF.

The rearrangement links TRBV27 to TRBJ1-2; the D is unclear. The CDR3 contains 14 residues. Trimming removed 5 bases from V and 1 base from J, with 11 bases in between. The V gene's germline CDR1 is MNHEY and CDR2 SMNVEV (reference sequence). The CDR3, as DNA: TGTGCCAGCAGTCCTACAGCCGTTAACTATGGCTACACCTTC. This sequence encodes CASSPTAVNYGYTF.

The rearrangement uses TRBV19 and TRBJ2-1; D is uncertain. The CDR3 is made up of 15 amino acids. The germline CDR1 and CDR2 sequences are LNHDA and SQIVND (reference sequence). V was trimmed by 3 bases and J by 4 bases, leaving 13 bases between them. CDR3 coding DNA: TGTGCCAGTAGTATTTCCCAGTGGGGATACAATGAGCAGTTCTTC. It is translated as CASSISQWGYNEQFF.

This clone was detected only once. The chain employs TRBV9 and TRBJ1-2; D is ambiguous. CDR3 size: 13 residues. Germline assignment: CDR1 SGDLS and CDR2 YYNGEE. The V gene lost 4 bases and the J gene lost 8 bases, with 15 bases spanning the gap. The CDR3 region is CASSPNLHGGYTF. CDR3 bases: TGTGCCAGCAGCCCCAACCTCCACGGCGGCTACACCTTC.

The V and J genes are TRBV11-2 and TRBJ2-7; tentatively, D is TRBD2 (5 bases). The germline V and J ends were trimmed by 4 bases and 3 bases, with 13 bases remaining between them. Germline-derived CDR1 and CDR2 are SGHAT and FQNNGV. The CDR3 extends over 14 amino acids. The CDR3 nucleotides read TGTGCCAGCAGCTACGAGGCCGCGGGCTACGAGCAGTACTTC. Its protein is CASSYEAAGYEQYF.

V usage is TRBV11-2 and J usage is TRBJ1-1; D remains unclear. The CDR3 contains 14 residues. V was shortened by 3 bases and J by 8 bases, with 16 bases between the two germline ends. In germline, CDR1 is SGHAT, CDR2 FQNNGV. This CDR3 reads CASSFATDPQEAFF. The CDR3 nucleotides read TGTGCCAGCAGCTTCGCCACTGATCCTCAGGAAGCTTTCTTT.

The chain is built from TRBV7-8 and TRBJ2-6, with TRBD1 matching over 12 bases. The V segment lost 6 bases and the J segment 0 bases; nucleotides outside the gene matches: 15. The CDR3 has 21 residues. CDR1 is SGHVS, CDR2 FQNEAQ, per germline. The CDR3: CASRNRDRGRHDLSGANVLTF. CDR3 bases: TGTGCCAGCAGGAACAGGGACAGGGGGCGACATGACCTCTCTGGGGCCAACGTCCTGACTTTC.

The chain uses TRBV20-1 and TRBJ1-2; no clear D. V gave up 1 base and J gave up 2 bases, with 2 bases separating them. This CDR3 has 11 amino acids. Germline V CDR1 and CDR2: DFQATT, SNEGSKA (reference sequence). The CDR3 region is CSARANYGYTF. DNA of the CDR3: TGCAGTGCTAGAGCAAACTATGGCTACACCTTC.

The chain couples TRBV9 to TRBJ1-6; 10 nucleotides align to TRBD1. V was clipped by 0 bases and J by 9 bases; unmatched bases: 9. Per the germline V gene, CDR1 is SGDLS and CDR2 is YYNGEE. This CDR3 comprises 17 residues. The CDR3 loop is CASSVGEGGQGISPLHF. The CDR3 DNA reads as TGTGCCAGCAGCGTAGGGGAGGGGGGACAGGGGATTTCACCCCTCCACTTT.

The chain links TRBV6-1 to TRBJ2-5, with TRBD1 matching 9 bases. The CDR3 spans 14 residues. Germline V gene lookup returns CDR1 MNHNS and CDR2 SASEGT. V lost 4 bases, J lost 4 bases, and 4 bases stayed unmatched. The CDR3 DNA is TGTGCCAGCAGTGGTTACAGGGGGCGAGAGACCCAGTACTTC. It codes for CASSGYRGRETQYF.

The CDR3 sequence: CASSLSGPGNEKLFF. CDR3 DNA sequence: TGTGCCAGCAGTTTAAGCGGCCCTGGTAATGAAAAACTGTTTTTT. The chain employs TRBV28 and TRBJ1-4; the D is unclear. Per germline, CDR1 MDHEN and CDR2 SYDVKM. Trimming took off 2 bases at V and 4 bases at J, with 11 bases between the two ends. This CDR3 region has 15 residues.

The rearrangement joins TRBV30 to TRBJ1-2; D unclear. V was shortened by 3 bases and J by 5 bases, with 13 bases between the two germline ends. The CDR3 extends over 13 amino acids. Germline V gene sequence: CDR1 GTSNPN, CDR2 SVGIG (reference sequence). The CDR3 DNA reads as TGTGCCTGGAGAGTCCCGGGAAGTTATGGCTACACCTTC. Its protein is CAWRVPGSYGYTF.

The rearrangement links TRBV10-1 to TRBJ2-5; D perhaps matches TRBD1 (6 bases). This CDR3 has 15 amino acids. CDR1 is WNHNN, CDR2 SYGVQD, per germline (reference sequence). Trimming shortened V by 0 bases and J by 2 bases, and 10 bases separated the two germline ends. The CDR3 bases are TGCGCCAGCAGTGAGTCGGCTACAGGGCAAGAGACCCAGTACTTC. Protein: CASSESATGQETQYF.

This sequence joins TRBV6-1 and TRBJ2-7, with TRBD2 as a possible D gene (5 bases). V gave up 6 bases and J gave up 3 bases, with 18 bases separating them. The CDR3 is 15 residues long. Germline CDR1 reads MNHNS; CDR2 reads SASEGT. The CDR3, as DNA: TGTGCCAGCAGCCAGGAGGATATAGGGCTCTACGAGCAGTACTTC. This sequence encodes CASSQEDIGLYEQYF.

The sample holds a few counts of this clone. CDR3 sequence reads: CASSPDRDGYTF. The CDR3 DNA sequence: TGCGCCAGCAGCCCCGACAGGGATGGCTACACCTTC. The chain links TRBV5-1 to TRBJ1-2, with 7 nucleotides matching TRBD1. CDR3 length: 12 amino acids. Per the germline V gene, CDR1 is SGHRS and CDR2 is YFSETQ. V shed 4 bases and J 6 bases; nucleotides not matched to a gene: 3.

The rearrangement links TRBV6-5 to TRBJ2-1; D may be TRBD1 (6 bases). The V gene lost 1 base and the J gene lost 8 bases, with 15 bases spanning the gap. Per germline, CDR1 MNHEY and CDR2 SVGAGI. This CDR3 is 15 amino acids long. CDR3 sequence: CASSYFRRQADEQFF. The CDR3 coding sequence is TGTGCCAGCAGTTACTTCCGACGACAGGCGGATGAGCAGTTCTTC.

This chain uses TRBV18 with TRBJ2-1; D is tentatively TRBD1 or TRBD2 (5 bases each). Germline CDR1 reads KGHSH; CDR2 reads LQKENI. V lost 3 bases to trimming and J lost 8 bases, with 17 bases between them. The CDR3 extends over 15 amino acids. The CDR3, as DNA: TGTGCCAGCTCACCTCCCGTCGGGGCCGGGGATGAGCAGTTCTTC. Residues: CASSPPVGAGDEQFF.

The rearrangement joins TRBV19 to TRBJ1-4; D gene unclear. Trimming left V 7 bases short and J 5 bases short, with 11 bases between. The CDR3 covers 13 residues. Germline CDR1 reads LNHDA; CDR2 reads SQIVND (reference sequence). The CDR3 DNA sequence: TGTGCCAGTACCGTAAGGCGAAATGAAAAACTGTTTTTT. Translated, it gives CASTVRRNEKLFF.

This chain joins TRBV6-5 and TRBJ1-2, with TRBD1 matching 7 bases. Losses at the gene ends were 2 bases for V and 4 bases for J; bases not matched to a gene: 10. CDR1 and CDR2 from the germline V gene are MNHEY and SVGAGI. This CDR3 region has 16 residues. This CDR3 reads CASSYHHNRGVYGYTF. CDR3 DNA: TGTGCCAGCAGTTACCACCACAACAGGGGAGTCTATGGCTACACCTTC.

This chain joins TRBV10-3 and TRBJ2-7; unclear D gene. V lost 4 bases to trimming and J lost 1 base, with 14 bases between them. The CDR3 extends over 15 amino acids. CDR1 and CDR2 (germline): ENHRY, SYGVKD. CDR3 bases: TGTGCCATCAGTGCTGTCCTTCCCCCTTCCTACGAGCAGTACTTC. This translates into CAISAVLPPSYEQYF.

V gene TRBV6-1 combines with J gene TRBJ1-1; possible D gene TRBD1, 6 bases. Germline V gene sequence: CDR1 MNHNS, CDR2 SASEGT. V was trimmed by 10 bases and J by 5 bases, leaving 20 bases between them. This CDR3 comprises 14 residues. In DNA, the CDR3 is TGTGCCACCCTGAGGGGGGCAGGGTGGACTGAAGCTTTCTTT. Translation: CATLRGAGWTEAFF.

The chain's CDR3 is CATRTEWVQYF. As DNA, the CDR3 is TGTGCCACCCGGACCGAGTGGGTGCAGTACTTC. V is TRBV2 and J is TRBJ2-7; D is ambiguous. Trimming removed 10 bases at V and 9 bases at J, with 16 bases between. The germline gives CDR1 SNHLY, CDR2 FYNNEI. This CDR3 spans 11 amino acids. Full variable domain (outside the CDR3, taken from reference TRBV2 and TRBJ2-7): EPEVTQTPSHQVTQMGQEVILRCVPISNHLYFYWYRQILGQKVEFLVSFYNNEISEKSEIFDDQFSVERPDGSNFTLKIRSTKLEDSAMYFCATRTEWVQYFGPGTRLTVT.